This TCR beta chain was captured in a study of blood T cell repertoires in COVID-19. With regard to this clone: At one end the junction does not follow the germline gene, possibly because of a read error.

In germline, CDR1 is SNHLY, CDR2 FYNNEI. The CDR3 loop spans 14 amino acids. Libraries were prepared by immunoSEQ multiplex PCR; TCRdb keeps only in-frame clonotypes and omits some of them. The data contain roughly 500,000 clones, 80% to 90% of them seen just once; the ten biggest clones take up approximately 2.9%. The sequence derives from a human donor in a cohort sampled during active COVID-19. The source material was peripheral blood. The chain carries TRBV2 and TRBJ2-6; weak D call: TRBD1 (5 bases). This chain's CDR3 is CASGDSPGANVLTF. In DNA, the CDR3 is TGTGCCAGCGGTGACAGTCCCGGGGCCAACGTCCTGACTTTC.